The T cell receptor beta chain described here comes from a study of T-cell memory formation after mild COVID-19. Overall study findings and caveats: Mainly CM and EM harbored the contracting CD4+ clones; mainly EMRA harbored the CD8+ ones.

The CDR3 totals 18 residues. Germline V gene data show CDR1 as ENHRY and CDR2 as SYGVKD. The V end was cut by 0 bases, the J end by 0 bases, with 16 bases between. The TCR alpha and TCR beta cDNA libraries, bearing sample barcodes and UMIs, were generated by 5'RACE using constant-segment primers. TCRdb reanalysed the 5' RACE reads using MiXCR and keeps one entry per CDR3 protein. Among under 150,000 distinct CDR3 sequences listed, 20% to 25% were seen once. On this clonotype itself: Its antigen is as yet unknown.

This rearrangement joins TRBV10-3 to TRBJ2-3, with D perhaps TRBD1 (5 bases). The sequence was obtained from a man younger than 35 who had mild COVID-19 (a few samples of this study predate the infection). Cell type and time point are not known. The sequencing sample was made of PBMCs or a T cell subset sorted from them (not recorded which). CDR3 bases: TGTGCCATCAGTGAGTCAGGTCTGGACACCTATAGCACAGATACGCAGTATTTT. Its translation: CAISESGLDTYSTDTQYF.